The rows below give T cell receptor beta chains drawn from one sample of a study of blood T cell repertoires in COVID-19. Some clones are missing from TCRdb's copy, which holds only in-frame ones; the method was immunoSEQ multiplex PCR. The sample has a few hundred thousand clones, about 90% seen once. Sequenced: PBMCs or T cells enriched from blood (not recorded which). Source of these receptors: a woman in her 30s who had recovered from COVID-19. The conserved cysteine and the conserved F or W are not part of the CDR3 here. Clone size appears in some rows only: once, few, many, or a class for an expanded clone.

clone size: .; J gene: TRBJ1-4; V gene: TRBV19; CDR3 protein: ASSSDRGNEKLF
clone size: .; J gene: TRBJ2-2; V gene: TRBV5-6; CDR3 protein: ASSLGAGGNTGELF
clone size: .; J gene: TRBJ1-2; V gene: TRBV30; CDR3 protein: AWKSNRVKT
clone size: .; J gene: TRBJ2-1; V gene: TRBV7-3; CDR3 protein: ASSATSVSSYNEQF
clone size: .; J gene: TRBJ1-6; V gene: TRBV19; CDR3 protein: ASSTDRISPLH
clone size: .; J gene: TRBJ2-7; V gene: TRBV6-6; CDR3 protein: ASSPGTGGAKPYEQY
clone size: .; J gene: TRBJ1-2; V gene: TRBV6-5; CDR3 protein: ASRQGDYGYT
clone size: .; J gene: TRBJ2-7; V gene: TRBV5-1; CDR3 protein: ASSLALFGTGEFEQY
clone size: .; J gene: TRBJ1-1; V gene: TRBV25-1; CDR3 protein: ASSDGGTVPEAF
clone size: .; J gene: TRBJ1-5; V gene: TRBV12-5; CDR3 protein: ASGPRGNQPQH
clone size: .; J gene: TRBJ1-1; V gene: TRBV23-1; CDR3 protein: ASKTQENTEAF
clone size: .; J gene: TRBJ1-6; V gene: TRBV11-2; CDR3 protein: ASSLVGQGNSPLH
clone size: many; J gene: TRBJ1-2; V gene: TRBV6-5; CDR3 protein: ASRDRRNYGYT
clone size: .; J gene: TRBJ2-7; V gene: TRBV19; CDR3 protein: ASSVGQETYEQY
clone size: .; J gene: TRBJ2-2; V gene: TRBV11-1; CDR3 protein: ASSSIAGGPAGELF
clone size: .; J gene: TRBJ1-2; V gene: TRBV7-8; CDR3 protein: ASSRGTPNYGYT
clone size: .; J gene: TRBJ1-2; V gene: TRBV7-9; CDR3 protein: ASRKEKNYGYT
clone size: .; J gene: TRBJ1-1; V gene: TRBV11-2; CDR3 protein: ASSLAAGSGLNTEAF
clone size: .; J gene: TRBJ1-5; V gene: TRBV27; CDR3 protein: ASSLGGRSPQH
clone size: .; J gene: TRBJ1-6; V gene: TRBV12-3/TRBV12-4; CDR3 protein: ASRGTVNSPLH
clone size: few; J gene: TRBJ1-5; V gene: TRBV11-2; CDR3 protein: ASSLGGVNQPQH
clone size: .; J gene: TRBJ1-2; V gene: TRBV10-3; CDR3 protein: AISGNRGREEGYT
clone size: .; J gene: TRBJ2-5; V gene: TRBV6-5; CDR3 protein: ASSPGGFYETQY
clone size: .; J gene: TRBJ2-4; V gene: TRBV7-2; CDR3 protein: ASSVRGQGASKNIQY
clone size: .; J gene: TRBJ1-3; V gene: TRBV6-5; CDR3 protein: ASSHRTISGNTIY
clone size: .; J gene: TRBJ1-1; V gene: TRBV28; CDR3 protein: ASSSAGGTEAF
clone size: .; J gene: TRBJ1-4; V gene: TRBV10-3; CDR3 protein: AITGTPNEKLF
clone size: .; J gene: TRBJ1-1; V gene: TRBV7-2; CDR3 protein: ASSQAAAAAGEAF
clone size: .; J gene: TRBJ1-5; V gene: TRBV4-1; CDR3 protein: ASSQESISNQPQH
clone size: .; J gene: TRBJ2-3; V gene: TRBV7-7; CDR3 protein: ASSLVSGGPDTQY
clone size: .; J gene: TRBJ2-2; V gene: TRBV27; CDR3 protein: ASSFSRVTGELF
clone size: few; J gene: TRBJ1-1; V gene: TRBV15; CDR3 protein: ATSRADSVNTEAF
clone size: .; J gene: TRBJ2-2; V gene: TRBV12-5; CDR3 protein: ASGLGSGGANTGELF
clone size: .; J gene: TRBJ1-6; V gene: TRBV19; CDR3 protein: ASRHRDSKNSPLH
clone size: .; J gene: TRBJ1-6; V gene: TRBV5-4; CDR3 protein: ASSSTGVNHSPLH
clone size: .; J gene: TRBJ2-5; V gene: TRBV19; CDR3 protein: ASSIDRAGKTQY
clone size: .; J gene: TRBJ1-6; V gene: TRBV6-6; CDR3 protein: ASSSQGVSSPLH
clone size: .; J gene: TRBJ1-5; V gene: TRBV27; CDR3 protein: ASSLSGGRQPQH
clone size: .; J gene: TRBJ1-3; V gene: TRBV19; CDR3 protein: ASSTAVGNTIY
clone size: few; J gene: TRBJ1-2; V gene: TRBV12-3/TRBV12-4; CDR3 protein: ASSLGGSGYT
clone size: .; J gene: TRBJ2-7; V gene: TRBV7-3; CDR3 protein: ASSVAADYEQY
clone size: .; J gene: TRBJ1-2; V gene: TRBV4-1; CDR3 protein: ASSQPSTANYGYT
clone size: .; J gene: TRBJ1-5; V gene: TRBV6-5; CDR3 protein: ASSLGQGLYQPQH
clone size: few; J gene: TRBJ1-2; V gene: TRBV4-3; CDR3 protein: ASSQDTGEGYT
clone size: .; J gene: TRBJ1-2; V gene: TRBV28; CDR3 protein: ASSLSRVGGYT
clone size: .; J gene: TRBJ2-2; V gene: TRBV6-5; CDR3 protein: ASSYSGGIGGELF
clone size: .; J gene: TRBJ1-3; V gene: TRBV7-8; CDR3 protein: ASSPILIFSGNTIY
clone size: .; J gene: TRBJ1-1; V gene: TRBV5-1; CDR3 protein: ASSPGTREGTEAF
clone size: .; J gene: TRBJ2-5; V gene: TRBV3-1/TRBV3-2; CDR3 protein: ASSQDPSGRDGETQY
clone size: once; J gene: TRBJ1-6; V gene: TRBV4-3; CDR3 protein: ASSQGSSKSSYNSPLH